The 12 T cell receptor beta chains below come from one sample, sequenced in a study of Ad26.COV2.S vaccination and SARS-CoV-2 variants. The data were produced by immunoSEQ multiplex PCR, yet TCRdb's version contains in-frame clones alone and is incomplete. The sample shows roughly 390,000 clones, about nine tenths of them seen only once. Treatment meaning: over 15 received Ad26.COV2.S at low or high dose, single or two shots; about 5 received placebo; per-sample allocation not given. Sampling was done on day 63 after the first vaccine or placebo injection. This sample comprised peripheral blood, obtained in a trial of Ad26.COV2.S vaccine versus placebo. These receptors all come from a person between 18 and 59 years old who received the Ad26.COV2.S COVID-19 vaccine or a placebo.

The chain uses TRBV10-3 and TRBJ2-7, with D possibly being TRBD1 (5 bases). This CDR3 is 13 amino acids long. V was clipped by 4 bases and J by 3 bases, with 10 bases between them. Germline CDR1 ENHRY, CDR2 SYGVKD. CDR3 sequence: CAISGQRSYEQYF. As DNA, the CDR3 is TGTGCCATCAGTGGACAGAGGAGCTACGAGCAGTACTTC.

This clone was recorded once. The rearrangement joins TRBV6-5 to TRBJ2-1; 9 bases fit TRBD1. V trimming: 0 bases; J trimming: 9 bases; junction bases outside the gene matches: 6. Germline lookup yields CDR1 MNHEY and CDR2 SVGAGI. This CDR3 comprises 15 residues. As DNA, the CDR3 is TGTGCCAGCAGTTACTCTGGGACAGGGAAGGGTGAGCAGTTCTTC. This codes for CASSYSGTGKGEQFF.

The V call is TRBV7-9, the J call TRBJ1-2; TRBD1 matches at 9 bases. The CDR3 sequence is 14 residues long. J lost 6 bases, V lost 6 bases, and 8 bases had no gene match. Germline CDR1 and CDR2: SEHNR and FQNEAQ (reference sequence). CDR3: CASSRINRGHGYTF. CDR3 nucleotides: TGTGCCAGCAGTCGTATCAACAGGGGGCATGGCTACACCTTC.

The chain carries TRBV5-4 and TRBJ2-7, with D unresolved. The V end lost 1 base, the J end lost 0 bases, and 5 bases lay between the germline ends. Germline CDR1 SGHNT, CDR2 YYREEE (reference sequence). This CDR3 has 13 amino acids. The CDR3 DNA reads as TGTGCCAGCAGCTTGACTAACTCCTACGAGCAGTACTTC. This gives the protein CASSLTNSYEQYF. The whole variable domain, remainder taken from reference TRBV5-4 and TRBJ2-7, is ETGVTQSPTHLIKTRGQQVTLRCSSQSGHNTVSWYQQALGQGPQFIFQYYREEENGRGNFPPRFSGLQFPNYSSELNVNALELDDSALYLCASSLTNSYEQYFGPGTRLTVT.

The chain is built from TRBV5-1 and TRBJ1-3, with D hard to call. V was pared by 0 bases and J by 0 bases, with 4 bases between. Germline V gene data show CDR1 as SGHRS and CDR2 as YFSETQ. The CDR3 extends over 14 amino acids. The chain's CDR3 is CASSLGRSGNTIYF. The CDR3 DNA is TGCGCCAGCAGCTTGGGTCGCTCTGGAAACACCATATATTTT. Full variable domain (missing parts from reference TRBV5-1 and TRBJ1-3): KAGVTQTPRYLIKTRGQQVTLSCSPISGHRSVSWYQQTPGQGLQFLFEYFSETQRNKGNFPGRFSGRQFSNSRSEMNVSTLELGDSALYLCASSLGRSGNTIYFGEGSWLTVV.

This chain joins TRBV10-3 and TRBJ1-2; possible D gene TRBD1, 6 bases. The CDR3 length is 13 residues. Trimming pared 6 bases from V and 2 bases from J, leaving 10 bases between. Germline V CDR1 and CDR2: ENHRY, SYGVKD. CDR3 in DNA: TGTGCCATCAGGGGGGCTGGGAACTATGGCTACACCTTC. This translates into CAIRGAGNYGYTF.

This chain joins TRBV18 and TRBJ1-1; D is ambiguous. CDR3 length: 16 amino acids. Trimming removed 0 bases at V and 0 bases at J, with 11 bases between. From germline, CDR1 is KGHSH and CDR2 LQKENI. The CDR3 is CASSPPSQILNTEAFF. CDR3 DNA sequence: TGTGCCAGCTCACCACCCTCACAGATATTGAACACTGAAGCTTTCTTT.

In this sample, this clone turned up a few times. The rearrangement joins TRBV10-3 to TRBJ2-7; D is possibly TRBD2 (5 bases). The CDR3 is 15 amino acids. In germline, CDR1 is ENHRY, CDR2 SYGVKD. V was clipped by 3 bases and J by 0 bases, with 12 bases between them. CDR3 sequence reads: CAISDGETISYEQYF. The CDR3 bases are TGTGCCATCAGTGACGGGGAGACTATCTCCTACGAGCAGTACTTC.

This CDR3 is CASSSRRVSGNTIYF. In nucleotides, the CDR3 is TGTGCCAGCAGCTCACGCCGGGTGTCTGGAAACACCATATATTTT. This chain uses TRBV7-9 with TRBJ1-3; D remains unclear. The CDR3 runs 15 residues. Germline CDR1 is SEHNR and CDR2 is FQNEAQ (reference sequence). With 4 bases removed from V and 1 base from J, the gap between germline ends came to 11 bases. Complete variable domain (other parts from reference TRBV7-9 and TRBJ1-3): DTGVSQNPRHKITKRGQNVTFRCDPISEHNRLYWYRQTLGQGPEFLTYFQNEAQLEKSRLLSDRFSAERPKGSFSTLEIQRTEQGDSAMYLCASSSRRVSGNTIYFGEGSWLTVV.

The V gene is TRBV9, the J gene TRBJ1-3, with D tentatively TRBD1 (5 bases). V lost 2 bases to trimming and J lost 0 bases, with 15 bases between them. The CDR3 totals 17 residues. Germline CDR1 reads SGDLS; CDR2 reads YYNGEE. In DNA form, the CDR3 reads TGTGCCAGCAGCGTGGGGTGGGGCATCGGCTCTGGAAACACCATATATTTT. Its protein is CASSVGWGIGSGNTIYF. The full variable domain, rest sourced from reference TRBV9 and TRBJ1-3, is DSGVTQTPKHLITATGQRVTLRCSPRSGDLSVYWYQQSLDQGLQFLIQYYNGEERAKGNILERFSAQQFPDLHSELNLSSLELGDSALYFCASSVGWGIGSGNTIYFGEGSWLTVV.

This chain links TRBV5-6 with TRBJ1-1; D ambiguous. Trimming took off 4 bases at V and 0 bases at J, with 10 bases between the two ends. The germline V gene encodes CDR1 SGHDT and CDR2 YYEEEE. The length of the CDR3 is 14 residues. The CDR3, as DNA: TGTGCCAGCAGCCCCGCTGGGCTGAACACTGAAGCTTTCTTT. Its translation is CASSPAGLNTEAFF.

The V and J genes are TRBV5-8 and TRBJ2-5; the match to TRBD2 covers 12 bases. Per the germline V gene, CDR1 is SGHTS and CDR2 is YDEGEE. V shed 0 bases, J shed 4 bases, and the junction held 7 bases outside the gene matches. The CDR3 length is 17 residues. The CDR3 sequence: CASSLGLAGGPRETQYF. The CDR3 DNA reads TGTGCCAGCAGCTTGGGGCTAGCGGGGGGGCCGAGAGAGACCCAGTACTTC.